This T cell receptor beta chain is drawn from a study of T cell changes during pregnancy in multiple sclerosis. CDR1 and CDR2 from the germline V gene are SGHTA and FQGNSA. Trimming took 5 bases from V and 2 from J, leaving 13 bases between them. This CDR3 region has 14 residues. The table came from immunoSEQ multiplex PCR; TCRdb's copy has only in-frame clones and leaves some out. The table shows roughly 40,000 clones, with 90% occurring only once. Sequenced here: CD4+ T cells from peripheral blood mononuclear cells, sampled in the first trimester of pregnancy. The clonotype originates from a female donor in good health, enrolled as a control in a pregnancy study. The gene calls are TRBV7-2 and TRBJ2-7; D is possibly TRBD1 (6 bases). In nucleotides, the CDR3 is TGTGCCAGCAGCCTCGCGGACAGAACCTACGAGCAGTACTTC. This gives the protein CASSLADRTYEQYF.